The rows below give T cell receptor beta chains drawn from one sample of a study of technical replicates of blood from a few donors. Using immunoSEQ multiplex PCR, the repertoire was profiled, and TCRdb retains in-frame clones only, with some absent. The sample records 40,000 to 60,000 clones, approximately 86% being singletons. Material: PBMCs. These receptors all come from a human donor in good health. Some clones in this sample may be carry-over from other donors' samples. Both conserved end residues are part of each CDR3. Fields, in order: CDR3 length, J gene, D gene, V gene, clone size, CDR3 DNA, CDR3 protein. The D gene is left open where the match is weak. The size field is filled for only some rows; it gives once, few, many or a size class.

cdr3_length: 17; j_call: TRBJ1-5; d_call: TRBD1; v_call: TRBV29-1; clone_size: NA; cdr3_nt: TGCAGCGTCATTAGGACAGGGGAGCCCAGTAGCAATCAGCCCCAGCATTTT; cdr3_aa: CSVIRTGEPSSNQPQHF
cdr3_length: 18; j_call: TRBJ2-5; d_call: TRBD2; v_call: TRBV4-2; clone_size: NA; cdr3_nt: TGTGCCAGCAGCCAAGATGAGGGTAGCGGGAGGGCCGGGGAGACCCAGTACTTC; cdr3_aa: CASSQDEGSGRAGETQYF
cdr3_length: 16; j_call: TRBJ2-2; d_call: TRBD2; v_call: TRBV15; clone_size: many; cdr3_nt: TGTGCCACCAAGGGAGGGTTATCAGCGAACACCGGGGAGCTGTTTTTT; cdr3_aa: CATKGGLSANTGELFF
cdr3_length: 15; j_call: TRBJ1-2; d_call: TRBD1; v_call: TRBV6-5; clone_size: NA; cdr3_nt: TGTGCCAGCAGTTACCGCCGGGACAGCAGCTATGGCTACACCTTC; cdr3_aa: CASSYRRDSSYGYTF
cdr3_length: 15; j_call: TRBJ2-1; d_call: NA; v_call: TRBV2; clone_size: NA; cdr3_nt: TGTGCCAGCAGGTCTATAGGAGCCTCCCCCGGTGAGCAGTTCTTC; cdr3_aa: CASRSIGASPGEQFF
cdr3_length: 14; j_call: TRBJ2-1; d_call: NA; v_call: TRBV29-1; clone_size: NA; cdr3_nt: TGCAGCGCAGACGGGCAGGGACTTTTAGGGGAGCAGTTCTTC; cdr3_aa: CSADGQGLLGEQFF
cdr3_length: 18; j_call: TRBJ2-6; d_call: TRBD1; v_call: TRBV5-6; clone_size: NA; cdr3_nt: TGTGCCAGCAGCTTAAACAGGGGGCTCAGCTCTGGGGCCAACGTCCTGACTTTC; cdr3_aa: CASSLNRGLSSGANVLTF
cdr3_length: 15; j_call: TRBJ1-4; d_call: NA; v_call: TRBV7-9; clone_size: NA; cdr3_nt: TGTGCCAGCACCCCCCGGACAGCAACTAATGAAAAACTGTTTTTT; cdr3_aa: CASTPRTATNEKLFF
cdr3_length: 17; j_call: TRBJ2-1; d_call: TRBD2; v_call: TRBV10-2; clone_size: NA; cdr3_nt: TGCGCCAGCGGCCCCCCCTCCCGACTAGCGGGAGGGGGCGAGCAGTTCTTC; cdr3_aa: CASGPPSRLAGGGEQFF
cdr3_length: 16; j_call: TRBJ2-2; d_call: NA; v_call: TRBV4-1; clone_size: few; cdr3_nt: TGCGCCAGCAGCCCCAGGGTCAACCCGAACACCGGGGAGCTGTTTTTT; cdr3_aa: CASSPRVNPNTGELFF